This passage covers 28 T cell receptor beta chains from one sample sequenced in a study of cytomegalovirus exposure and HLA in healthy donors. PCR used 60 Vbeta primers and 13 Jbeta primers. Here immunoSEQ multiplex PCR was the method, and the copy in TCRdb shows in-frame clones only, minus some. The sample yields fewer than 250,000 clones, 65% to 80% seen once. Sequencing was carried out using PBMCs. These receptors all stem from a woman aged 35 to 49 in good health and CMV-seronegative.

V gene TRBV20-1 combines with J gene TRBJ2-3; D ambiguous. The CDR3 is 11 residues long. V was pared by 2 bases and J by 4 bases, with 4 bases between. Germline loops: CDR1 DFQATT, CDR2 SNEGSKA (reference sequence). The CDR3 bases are TGCAGTGCTAGATATGCAGATACGCAGTATTTT. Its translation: CSARYADTQYF.

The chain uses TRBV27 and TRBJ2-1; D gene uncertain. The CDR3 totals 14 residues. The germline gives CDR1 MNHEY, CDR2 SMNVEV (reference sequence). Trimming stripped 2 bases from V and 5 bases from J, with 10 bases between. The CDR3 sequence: CASSLSRSNNEQFF. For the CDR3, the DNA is TGTGCCAGCAGTTTAAGTCGGAGCAACAATGAGCAGTTCTTC.

CDR3 amino acids: CASSPAGPYEQYF. The CDR3 nucleotides are TGCGCCAGCAGCCCCGCAGGTCCCTACGAGCAGTACTTC. V and J are TRBV5-1 and TRBJ2-7; D gene ambiguous. The germline CDR1 and CDR2 sequences are SGHRS and YFSETQ. This CDR3 spans 13 amino acids. V was pared by 4 bases and J by 2 bases, with 10 bases between. The variable domain in full, completed from reference TRBV5-1 and TRBJ2-7, reads KAGVTQTPRYLIKTRGQQVTLSCSPISGHRSVSWYQQTPGQGLQFLFEYFSETQRNKGNFPGRFSGRQFSNSRSEMNVSTLELGDSALYLCASSPAGPYEQYFGPGTRLTVT.

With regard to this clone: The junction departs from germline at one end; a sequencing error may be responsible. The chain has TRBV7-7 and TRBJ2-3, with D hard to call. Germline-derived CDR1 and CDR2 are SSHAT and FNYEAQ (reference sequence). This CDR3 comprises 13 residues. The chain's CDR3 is CASSFDLRDTQYF. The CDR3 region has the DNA TGTGCTAGCAGCTTCGACTTGCGGGATACGCAGTATTTT.

The CDR3 spells CASSSAGSYNSPLHF. The DNA for the CDR3 is TGTGCCAGCAGCTCGGCGGGTTCCTATAATTCACCCCTCCACTTT. The chain employs TRBV7-9 and TRBJ1-6; D unresolved. The CDR3 has 15 amino acids. V shed 4 bases and J shed 1 base, with 8 bases lying between them. Germline V gene lookup returns CDR1 SEHNR and CDR2 FQNEAQ (reference sequence).

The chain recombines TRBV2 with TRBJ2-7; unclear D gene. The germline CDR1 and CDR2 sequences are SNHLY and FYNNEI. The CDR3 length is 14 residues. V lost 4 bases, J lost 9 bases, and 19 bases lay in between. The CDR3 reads CASSASTPPSAQYV. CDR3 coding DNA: TGTGCCAGCAGTGCCTCGACCCCCCCGAGCGCGCAGTACGTC.

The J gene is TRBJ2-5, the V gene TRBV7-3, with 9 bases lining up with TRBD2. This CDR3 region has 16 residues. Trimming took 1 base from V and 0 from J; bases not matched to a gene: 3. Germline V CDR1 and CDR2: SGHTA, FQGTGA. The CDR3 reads CASSLKAGGYQETQYF. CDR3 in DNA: TGTGCCAGCAGCTTAAAGGCGGGAGGGTACCAAGAGACCCAGTACTTC.

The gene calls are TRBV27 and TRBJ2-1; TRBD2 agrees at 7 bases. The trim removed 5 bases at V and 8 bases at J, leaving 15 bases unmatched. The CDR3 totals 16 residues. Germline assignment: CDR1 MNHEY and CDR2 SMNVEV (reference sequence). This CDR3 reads CASSTPYAGEEDEQFF. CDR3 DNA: TGTGCCAGCAGTACGCCCTATGCGGGAGAGGAGGATGAGCAGTTCTTC.

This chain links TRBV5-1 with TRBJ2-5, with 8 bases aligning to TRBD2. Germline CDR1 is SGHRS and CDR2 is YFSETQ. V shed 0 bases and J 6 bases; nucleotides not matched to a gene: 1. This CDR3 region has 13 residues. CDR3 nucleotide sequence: TGCGCCAGCAGCTTGGGGACTAGCAAGACCCAGTACTTC. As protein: CASSLGTSKTQYF.

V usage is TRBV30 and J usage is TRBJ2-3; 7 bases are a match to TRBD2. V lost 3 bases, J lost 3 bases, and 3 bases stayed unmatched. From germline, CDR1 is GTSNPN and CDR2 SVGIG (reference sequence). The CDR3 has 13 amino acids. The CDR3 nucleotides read TGTGCCTGGAGCGTGGGGGGGACAGATACGCAGTATTTT. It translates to CAWSVGGTDTQYF. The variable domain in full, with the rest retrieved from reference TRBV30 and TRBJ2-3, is SQTIHQWPATLVQPVGSPLSLECTVEGTSNPNLYWYRQAAGRGLQLLFYSVGIGQISSEVPQNLSASRPQDRQFILSSKKLLLSDSGFYLCAWSVGGTDTQYFGPGTRLTVL.

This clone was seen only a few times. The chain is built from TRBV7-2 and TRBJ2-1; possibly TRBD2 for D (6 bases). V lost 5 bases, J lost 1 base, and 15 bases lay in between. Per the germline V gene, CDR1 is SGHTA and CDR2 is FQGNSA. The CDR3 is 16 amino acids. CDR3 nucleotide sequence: TGTGCCAGCAGCCCCATAGCGGACCCGTCCTACAATGAGCAGTTCTTC. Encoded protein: CASSPIADPSYNEQFF. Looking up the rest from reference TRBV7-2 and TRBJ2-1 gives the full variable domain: GAGVSQSPSNKVTEKGKDVELRCDPISGHTALYWYRQSLGQGLEFLIYFQGNSAPDKSGLPSDRFSAERTGGSVSTLTIQRTQQEDSAVYLCASSPIADPSYNEQFFGPGTRLTVL.

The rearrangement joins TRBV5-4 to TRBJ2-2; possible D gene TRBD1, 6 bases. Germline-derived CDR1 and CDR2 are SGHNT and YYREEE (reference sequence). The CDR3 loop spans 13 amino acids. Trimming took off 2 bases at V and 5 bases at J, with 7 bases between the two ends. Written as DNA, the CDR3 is TGTGCCAGCAGCTTAACAGGGACCGGGGAGCTGTTTTTT. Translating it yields CASSLTGTGELFF.

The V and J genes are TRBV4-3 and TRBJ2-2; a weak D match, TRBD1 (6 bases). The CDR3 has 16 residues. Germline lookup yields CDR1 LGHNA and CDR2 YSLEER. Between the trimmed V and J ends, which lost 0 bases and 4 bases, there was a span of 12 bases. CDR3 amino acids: CASSQDRGWGTGELFF. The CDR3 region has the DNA TGCGCCAGCAGCCAAGACAGGGGCTGGGGCACCGGGGAGCTGTTTTTT.

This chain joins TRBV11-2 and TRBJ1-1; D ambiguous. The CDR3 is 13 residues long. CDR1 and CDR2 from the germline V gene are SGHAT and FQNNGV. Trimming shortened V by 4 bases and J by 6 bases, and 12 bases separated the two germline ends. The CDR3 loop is CASSSREGAEAFF. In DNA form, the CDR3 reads TGTGCCAGCAGCTCCCGGGAGGGTGCTGAAGCTTTCTTT. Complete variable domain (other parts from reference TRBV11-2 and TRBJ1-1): EAGVAQSPRYKIIEKRQSVAFWCNPISGHATLYWYQQILGQGPKLLIQFQNNGVVDDSQLPKDRFSAERLKGVDSTLKIQPAKLEDSAVYLCASSSREGAEAFFGQGTRLTVV.

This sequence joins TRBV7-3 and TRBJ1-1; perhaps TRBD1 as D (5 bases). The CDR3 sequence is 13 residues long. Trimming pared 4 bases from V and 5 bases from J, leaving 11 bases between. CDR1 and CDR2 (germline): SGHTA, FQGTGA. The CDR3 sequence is CASSSSGGTEAFF. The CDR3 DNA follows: TGTGCCAGCAGCTCCTCGGGGGGGACTGAAGCTTTCTTT. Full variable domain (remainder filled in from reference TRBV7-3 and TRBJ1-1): GAGVSQTPSNKVTEKGKYVELRCDPISGHTALYWYRQSLGQGPEFLIYFQGTGAADDSGLPNDRFFAVRPEGSVSTLKIQRTERGDSAVYLCASSSSGGTEAFFGQGTRLTVV.

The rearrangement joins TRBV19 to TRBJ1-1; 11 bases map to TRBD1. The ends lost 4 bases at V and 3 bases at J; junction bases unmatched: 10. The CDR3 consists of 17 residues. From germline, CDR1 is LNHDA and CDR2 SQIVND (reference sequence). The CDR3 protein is CASSKIGQGARDTEAFF. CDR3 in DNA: TGTGCCAGTAGTAAAATCGGACAGGGGGCGCGGGACACTGAAGCTTTCTTT.

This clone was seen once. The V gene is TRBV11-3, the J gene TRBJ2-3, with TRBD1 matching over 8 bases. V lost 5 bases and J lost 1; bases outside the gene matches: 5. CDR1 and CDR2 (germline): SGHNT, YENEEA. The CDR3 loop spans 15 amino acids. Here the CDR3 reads CASSPGGDGTDTQYF. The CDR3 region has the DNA TGTGCCAGCAGCCCAGGGGGCGACGGCACAGATACGCAGTATTTT.

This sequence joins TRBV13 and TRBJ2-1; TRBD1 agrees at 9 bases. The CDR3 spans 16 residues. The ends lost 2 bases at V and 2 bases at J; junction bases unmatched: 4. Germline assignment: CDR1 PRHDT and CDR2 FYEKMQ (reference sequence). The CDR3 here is CASSLYGTGTYNEQFF. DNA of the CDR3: TGTGCCAGCAGCTTATACGGGACAGGGACCTACAATGAGCAGTTCTTC.

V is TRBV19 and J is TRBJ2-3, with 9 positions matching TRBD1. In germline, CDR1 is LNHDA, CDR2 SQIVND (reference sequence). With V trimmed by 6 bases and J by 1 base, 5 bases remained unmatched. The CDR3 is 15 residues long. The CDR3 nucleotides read TGTGCCAGTAGGGACAGGGGCGGGCGCACAGATACGCAGTATTTT. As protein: CASRDRGGRTDTQYF.

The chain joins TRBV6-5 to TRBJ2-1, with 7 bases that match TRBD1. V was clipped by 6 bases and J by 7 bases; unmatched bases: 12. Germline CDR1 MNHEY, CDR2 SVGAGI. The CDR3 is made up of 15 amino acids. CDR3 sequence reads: CASSFVDPTGNEQFF. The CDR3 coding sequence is TGTGCCAGCAGCTTCGTAGACCCGACAGGGAATGAGCAGTTCTTC.

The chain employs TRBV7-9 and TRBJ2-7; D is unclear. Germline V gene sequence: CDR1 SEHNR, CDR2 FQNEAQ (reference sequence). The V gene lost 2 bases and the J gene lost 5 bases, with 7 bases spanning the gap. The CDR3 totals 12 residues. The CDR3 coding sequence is TGTGCCAGCAGCTTAAGCGCTCACGAGCAGTACTTC. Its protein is CASSLSAHEQYF.

CDR3: CASSPIAGADNEQFF. The CDR3 DNA reads TGTGCCAGCTCACCAATAGCGGGTGCCGACAATGAGCAGTTCTTC. The V gene is TRBV18, the J gene TRBJ2-1; 7 bases match TRBD2. Germline loops: CDR1 KGHSH, CDR2 LQKENI. The CDR3 runs 15 residues. V gave up 2 bases and J gave up 5 bases; unmatched junction bases: 6.

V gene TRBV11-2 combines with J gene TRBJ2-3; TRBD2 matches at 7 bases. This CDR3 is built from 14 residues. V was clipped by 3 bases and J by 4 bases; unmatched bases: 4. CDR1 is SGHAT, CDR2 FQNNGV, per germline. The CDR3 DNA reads TGTGCCAGCAGCTTTGGTGCGGGAGCAGATACGCAGTATTTT. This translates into CASSFGAGADTQYF. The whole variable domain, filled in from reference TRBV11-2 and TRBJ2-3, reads EAGVAQSPRYKIIEKRQSVAFWCNPISGHATLYWYQQILGQGPKLLIQFQNNGVVDDSQLPKDRFSAERLKGVDSTLKIQPAKLEDSAVYLCASSFGAGADTQYFGPGTRLTVL.

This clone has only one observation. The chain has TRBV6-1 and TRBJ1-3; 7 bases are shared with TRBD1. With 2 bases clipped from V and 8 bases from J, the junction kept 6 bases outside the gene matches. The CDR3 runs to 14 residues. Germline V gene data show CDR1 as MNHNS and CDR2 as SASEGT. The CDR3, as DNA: TGTGCCAGCAGTGAAAATGACAGGGAGGACACCATATATTTT. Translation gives CASSENDREDTIYF.

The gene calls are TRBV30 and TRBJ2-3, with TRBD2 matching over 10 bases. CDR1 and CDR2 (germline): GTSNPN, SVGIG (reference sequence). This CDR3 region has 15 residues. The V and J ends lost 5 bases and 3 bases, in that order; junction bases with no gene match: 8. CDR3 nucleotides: TGTGCCTGGGGGGCTAGCGGGAGTTTTACAGATACGCAGTATTTT. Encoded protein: CAWGASGSFTDTQYF.

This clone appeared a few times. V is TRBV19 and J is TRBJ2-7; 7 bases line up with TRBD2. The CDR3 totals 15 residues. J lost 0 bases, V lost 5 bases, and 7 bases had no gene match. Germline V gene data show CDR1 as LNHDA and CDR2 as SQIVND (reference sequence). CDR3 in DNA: TGTGCCAGTAGTTTCTCAGCGGGGAACTCCTACGAGCAGTACGTC. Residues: CASSFSAGNSYEQYV.

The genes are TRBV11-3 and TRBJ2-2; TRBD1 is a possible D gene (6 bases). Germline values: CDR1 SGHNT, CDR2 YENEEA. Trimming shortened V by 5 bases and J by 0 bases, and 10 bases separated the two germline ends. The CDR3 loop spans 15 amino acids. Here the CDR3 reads CASSAGTSNTGELFF. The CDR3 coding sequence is TGTGCCAGCAGCGCCGGGACATCGAACACCGGGGAGCTGTTTTTT.

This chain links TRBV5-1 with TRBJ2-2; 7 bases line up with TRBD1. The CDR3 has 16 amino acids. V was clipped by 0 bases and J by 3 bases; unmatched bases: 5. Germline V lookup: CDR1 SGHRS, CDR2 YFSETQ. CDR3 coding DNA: TGCGCCAGCAGCTTGGCCGGTAGGGGGCACACCGGGGAGCTGTTTTTT. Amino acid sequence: CASSLAGRGHTGELFF.